This T cell receptor beta chain was observed in a study of cytomegalovirus exposure and HLA in healthy donors. General observations from the study: Most TCR beta V segments were productive about 87% or about 30% of the time in an earlier analysis. A later analysis linked a missense DCLRE1C variant to TCR beta V- and J-gene trimming.

The table lists this clone with a count of one. Its matching antigen is unknown. The PCR ran on 60 Vbeta and 13 Jbeta primers. TCRdb keeps only in-frame clones here, not all; method: immunoSEQ multiplex PCR. The sample shows roughly 130,000 clones, 55% to 75% of them seen only once. The CDR3 sequence is 17 residues long. Germline loops: CDR1 MNHNS, CDR2 SASEGT. V was shortened by 1 base and J by 6 bases, with 20 bases between the two germline ends. Material: PBMCs. This clonotype was obtained from a man aged 25-40 years in good health and CMV-seropositive. The V call is TRBV6-1, the J call TRBJ2-3; D uncertain. The CDR3 here is CASSEVGKTVVRDTQYF. The CDR3 DNA sequence: TGTGCCAGCAGTGAAGTTGGAAAAACAGTCGTCCGCGATACGCAGTATTTT.